Described below is a single T cell receptor beta chain sequence and its context. Its target is not known. J was trimmed by 0 bases and V by 6 bases; bases with no gene match: 11. The CDR3 extends over 17 amino acids. Per the germline V gene, CDR1 is SNHLY and CDR2 is FYNNEI. This entry comes from a study of cytomegalovirus exposure and HLA in healthy donors. Findings and limits, study-wide: As immune exposure information, only CMV serostatus was available. The listing of roughly 160 TCR beta chains classed them as cytomegalovirus-associated. HLA alleles showed associations with some 17,000 TCR beta sequences in a later analysis, at a 0.05 false discovery rate. In an earlier analysis, in some 600 donors, most V segments appeared productive either ~87% or ~30% of the time.

Use of 60 Vbeta and 13 Jbeta primers characterized the PCR. Profiled with immunoSEQ multiplex PCR; TCRdb holds only in-frame clones, not every one. The sample carries roughly 150,000 clones, approximately 88% recorded once. This sequence was found in a man between 25 and 39 years old in good health and CMV-seronegative. The V call is TRBV2, the J call TRBJ1-1, with TRBD1 matching over 9 bases. Input material: PBMCs. CDR3 coding DNA: TGTGCCAGCAGCGTTAGACAGGGGGAAGGGGTGAACACTGAAGCTTTCTTT. Translating it yields CASSVRQGEGVNTEAFF.